A single sample gave rise to the 10 T cell receptor beta chains below, sequenced in a study of T cell responses to AZD1222 COVID-19 vaccine. The protocol was immunoSEQ multiplex PCR, while the TCRdb copy is restricted to in-frame clones and leaves out a portion. The repertoire holds over 65,000 clones, with 85% to 90% as singletons. The starting material was peripheral blood, obtained 28 days after the second AZD1222 dose. The receptors come from an adult who received the AZD1222 COVID-19 vaccine.

V and J are TRBV27 and TRBJ2-7; D not certain. Germline lookup yields CDR1 MNHEY and CDR2 SMNVEV (reference sequence). This CDR3 contains 13 residues. V was trimmed by 0 bases and J by 3 bases, leaving 6 bases between them. The CDR3 region has the DNA TGTGCCAGCAGTTTATCGTTGGGCTACGAGCAGTACTTC. Protein product: CASSLSLGYEQYF.

The chain recombines TRBV5-4 with TRBJ2-7; the match to TRBD2 covers 10 bases. CDR3 length equals 15 residues. Germline V lookup: CDR1 SGHNT, CDR2 YYREEE (reference sequence). The J segment lost 5 bases and the V segment lost 4 bases, leaving 9 bases of the junction unmatched. The CDR3 reads CASSPLAGVTHEQYF. CDR3 DNA: TGTGCCAGCAGCCCTCTAGCGGGAGTAACCCACGAGCAGTACTTC.

The chain uses TRBV19 and TRBJ1-5; D not resolved. Germline loops: CDR1 LNHDA, CDR2 SQIVND (reference sequence). This CDR3 has 14 amino acids. The germline V and J ends were trimmed by 3 bases and 7 bases, with 13 bases remaining between them. The CDR3 DNA follows: TGTGCCAGTAGTATCCCGGGCTCGGGGCAGCCCCAGCATTTT. Encoded protein: CASSIPGSGQPQHF.

This sequence joins TRBV5-4 and TRBJ2-5, with 14 positions matching TRBD2. CDR3 length: 17 amino acids. Germline trimming cut 6 bases from V and 5 bases from J; bases unmatched to any gene: 12. Germline V gene lookup returns CDR1 SGHNT and CDR2 YYREEE (reference sequence). CDR3 nucleotide sequence: TGTGCCAGCACCACAGGGGGACTAGCGGGAGTTTGGGAGACCCAGTACTTC. Its translation is CASTTGGLAGVWETQYF.

This rearrangement joins TRBV11-1 to TRBJ1-2; D not resolved. CDR1 SGHAT and CDR2 FQDESV come from the germline V gene (reference sequence). This CDR3 has 11 residues. With 5 bases removed from V and 8 bases from J, the gap between germline ends came to 9 bases. The CDR3 is CASSQLGGYTF. The CDR3 DNA reads as TGTGCCAGCAGCCAACTTGGGGGCTACACCTTC.

The chain combines TRBV9 with TRBJ2-5; D not resolved. The V gene's germline CDR1 is SGDLS and CDR2 YYNGEE. This CDR3 has 15 amino acids. V lost 4 bases and J lost 9, with 22 bases in between. The CDR3 sequence is CASSLSFEPPGAQYF. In nucleotides, the CDR3 is TGTGCCAGCAGCCTATCCTTTGAACCCCCTGGGGCCCAGTACTTC.

This chain links TRBV24-1 with TRBJ1-5, with 10 positions matching TRBD1. The V gene's germline CDR1 is KGHDR and CDR2 SFDVKD. CDR3 length equals 14 residues. V was clipped by 5 bases and J by 7 bases; unmatched bases: 4. CDR3 DNA sequence: TGTGCCACCAGTGGACAGGGGGCAAGACAGCCCCAGCATTTT. Encoded protein: CATSGQGARQPQHF.

This rearrangement joins TRBV13 to TRBJ2-1, with 7 nucleotides matching TRBD2. The CDR3 has 15 amino acids. The J segment lost 2 bases and the V segment lost 6 bases, leaving 7 bases of the junction unmatched. The germline CDR1 and CDR2 sequences are PRHDT and FYEKMQ (reference sequence). CDR3 loop: CASRSSGRAYNEQFF. The CDR3 DNA sequence: TGTGCCAGCAGGTCTAGTGGGAGGGCCTACAATGAGCAGTTCTTC.

The gene calls are TRBV2 and TRBJ1-5, with D unclear. CDR1 and CDR2 (germline): SNHLY, FYNNEI. Trimming stripped 6 bases from V and 5 bases from J, with 14 bases between. The CDR3 runs to 14 residues. The DNA for the CDR3 is TGTGCCAGCAGCGGTACCTCGGCCGATCAGCCCCAGCATTTT. Protein product: CASSGTSADQPQHF.

The chain is built from TRBV21-1 and TRBJ2-6; the DNA was not compared with TRBD2, the D call given in the table. TRBV21-1 is assigned pseudogene status. The CDR3 runs to 18 residues. Here the CDR3 reads CASSPLKDREVGANVLTF. The CDR3 bases are TGTGCCAGCAGCCCGCTGAAGGATCGGGAAGTTGGGGCCAACGTCCTGACTTTC.